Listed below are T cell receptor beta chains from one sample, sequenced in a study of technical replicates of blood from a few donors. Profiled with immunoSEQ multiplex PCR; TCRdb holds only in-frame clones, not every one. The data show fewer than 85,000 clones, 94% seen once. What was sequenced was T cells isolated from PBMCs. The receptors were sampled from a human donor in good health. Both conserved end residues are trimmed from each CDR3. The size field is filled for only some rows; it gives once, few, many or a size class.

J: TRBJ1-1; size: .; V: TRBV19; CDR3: ASSSRQGMNTEAF
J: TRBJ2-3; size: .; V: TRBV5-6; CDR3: ASSFLSVGDMQY
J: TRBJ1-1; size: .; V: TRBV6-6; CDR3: ASTLVGNTEAF
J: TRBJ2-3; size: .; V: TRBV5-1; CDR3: ASSLSGTAPDTQY
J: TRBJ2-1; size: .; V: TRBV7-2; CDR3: ASSPRLAGGRNEQF
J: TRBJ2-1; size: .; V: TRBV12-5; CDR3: ASSREAGGHEQF
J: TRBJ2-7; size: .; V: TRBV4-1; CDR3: ASSHSLEANYEQY
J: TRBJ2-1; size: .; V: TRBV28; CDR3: ASTNGRYEQF
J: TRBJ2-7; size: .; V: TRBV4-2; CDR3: ASSQGLAGYEQY
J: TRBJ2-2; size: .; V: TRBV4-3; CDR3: ASSQGGGDTGELF
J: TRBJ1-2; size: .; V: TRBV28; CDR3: ASSPSPNYGYT
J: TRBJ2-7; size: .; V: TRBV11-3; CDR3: ASSLGWGLDRQY
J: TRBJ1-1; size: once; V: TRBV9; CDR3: ASSVAEYRGSTEAF
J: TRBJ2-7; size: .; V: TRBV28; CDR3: ASSFLRGTAWEQY
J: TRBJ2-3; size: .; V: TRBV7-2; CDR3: ASSSQGTDTQY
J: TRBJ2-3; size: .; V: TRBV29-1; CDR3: SVGRQGTTDTQY
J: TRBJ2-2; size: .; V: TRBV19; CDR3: ASSNRGTGELF
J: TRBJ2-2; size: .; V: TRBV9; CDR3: ASSAPQGTGELF
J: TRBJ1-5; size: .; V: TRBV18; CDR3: ASSPGTENQPQH
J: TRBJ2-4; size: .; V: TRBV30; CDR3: AWLDVAGTDKNIQY